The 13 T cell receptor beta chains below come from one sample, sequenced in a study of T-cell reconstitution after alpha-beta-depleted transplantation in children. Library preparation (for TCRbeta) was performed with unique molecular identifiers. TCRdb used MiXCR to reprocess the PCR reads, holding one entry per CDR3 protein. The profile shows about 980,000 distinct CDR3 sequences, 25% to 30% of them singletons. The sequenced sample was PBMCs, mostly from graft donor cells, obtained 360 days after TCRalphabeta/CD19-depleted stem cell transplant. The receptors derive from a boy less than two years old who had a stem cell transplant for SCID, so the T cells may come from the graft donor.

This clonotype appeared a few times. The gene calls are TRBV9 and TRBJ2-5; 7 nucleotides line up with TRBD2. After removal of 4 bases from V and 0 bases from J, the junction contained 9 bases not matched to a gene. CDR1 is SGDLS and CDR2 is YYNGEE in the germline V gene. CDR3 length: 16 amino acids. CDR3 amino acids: CASSPPSGAYQETQYF. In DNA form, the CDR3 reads TGTGCCAGCAGCCCTCCTAGCGGAGCGTACCAAGAGACCCAGTACTTC.

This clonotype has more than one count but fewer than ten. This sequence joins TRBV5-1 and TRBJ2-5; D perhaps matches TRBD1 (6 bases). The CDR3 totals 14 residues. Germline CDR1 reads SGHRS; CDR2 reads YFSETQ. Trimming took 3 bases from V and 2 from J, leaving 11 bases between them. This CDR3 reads CASSSGTIQETQYF. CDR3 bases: TGCGCCAGCAGCTCCGGGACAATTCAAGAGACCCAGTACTTC.

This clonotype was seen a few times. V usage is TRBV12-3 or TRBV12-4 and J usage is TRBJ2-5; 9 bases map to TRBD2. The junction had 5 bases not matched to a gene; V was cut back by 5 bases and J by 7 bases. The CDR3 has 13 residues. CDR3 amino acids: CASSRTSDGTQYF. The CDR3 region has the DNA TGTGCCAGCAGTCGGACTAGCGATGGGACCCAGTACTTC.

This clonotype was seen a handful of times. CDR3 nucleotide sequence: TGCGCCAGCAGCTTGAGGCTAGCCTACAATGAGCAGTTCTTC. Protein: CASSLRLAYNEQFF. V and J are TRBV5-1 and TRBJ2-1; D is unclear. The germline V and J ends were trimmed by 1 base and 2 bases, with 7 bases remaining between them. Germline values: CDR1 SGHRS, CDR2 YFSETQ. The CDR3 length is 14 residues.

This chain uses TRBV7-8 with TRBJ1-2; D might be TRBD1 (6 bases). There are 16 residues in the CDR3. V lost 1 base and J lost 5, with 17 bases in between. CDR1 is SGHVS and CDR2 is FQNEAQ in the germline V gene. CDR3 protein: CASSLGGRGKFYGYTF. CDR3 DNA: TGTGCCAGCAGCTTAGGTGGGAGGGGGAAATTTTATGGCTACACCTTC.

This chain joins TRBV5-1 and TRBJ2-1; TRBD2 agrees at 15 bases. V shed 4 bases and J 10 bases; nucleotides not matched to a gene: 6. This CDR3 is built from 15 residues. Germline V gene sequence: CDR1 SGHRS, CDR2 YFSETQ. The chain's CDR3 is CASSQTGTSGGEQFF. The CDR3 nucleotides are TGCGCCAGCAGCCAAACCGGGACTAGCGGGGGGGAGCAGTTCTTC.

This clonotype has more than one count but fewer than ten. This CDR3 reads CASRTPNNYGYTF. The CDR3, as DNA: TGCGCCAGCAGGACTCCGAACAACTATGGCTACACCTTC. The chain links TRBV5-1 to TRBJ1-2; D gene unclear. With 5 bases removed from V and 2 bases from J, the gap between germline ends came to 10 bases. The V gene's germline CDR1 is SGHRS and CDR2 YFSETQ. The CDR3 is made up of 13 amino acids.

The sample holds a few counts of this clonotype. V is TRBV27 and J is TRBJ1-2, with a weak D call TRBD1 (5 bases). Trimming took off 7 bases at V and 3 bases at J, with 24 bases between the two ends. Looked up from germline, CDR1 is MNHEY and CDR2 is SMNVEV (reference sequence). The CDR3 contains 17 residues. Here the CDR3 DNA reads TGTGCCAGCACTTCCTTTGCTAGGGACGTCGATCACTATGGCTACACCTTC. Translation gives CASTSFARDVDHYGYTF.

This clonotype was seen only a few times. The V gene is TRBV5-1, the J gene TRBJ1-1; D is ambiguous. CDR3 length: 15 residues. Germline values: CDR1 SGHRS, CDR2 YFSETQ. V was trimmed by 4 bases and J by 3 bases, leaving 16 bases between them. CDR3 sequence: CASSPTLPGHTEAFF. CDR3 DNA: TGCGCCAGCAGCCCTACACTTCCCGGACACACTGAAGCTTTCTTT.

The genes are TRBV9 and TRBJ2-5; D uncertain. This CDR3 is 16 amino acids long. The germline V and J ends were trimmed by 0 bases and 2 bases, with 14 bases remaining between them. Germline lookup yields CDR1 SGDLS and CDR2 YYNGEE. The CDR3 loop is CASSVGDGNSQETQYF. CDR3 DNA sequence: TGTGCCAGCAGCGTAGGTGATGGGAACAGTCAAGAGACCCAGTACTTC.

CDR3 sequence reads: CASSLGGVAGLETQYF. The DNA for the CDR3 is TGCGCCAGCAGCTTGGGAGGAGTAGCGGGGTTGGAGACCCAGTACTTC. The chain couples TRBV5-1 to TRBJ2-5; 8 bases map to TRBD2. The length of the CDR3 is 16 residues. Germline CDR1 and CDR2: SGHRS and YFSETQ. With 0 bases clipped from V and 5 bases from J, the junction kept 9 bases outside the gene matches. Looking up the rest from reference TRBV5-1 and TRBJ2-5 gives the full variable domain: KAGVTQTPRYLIKTRGQQVTLSCSPISGHRSVSWYQQTPGQGLQFLFEYFSETQRNKGNFPGRFSGRQFSNSRSEMNVSTLELGDSALYLCASSLGGVAGLETQYFGPGTRLLVL.

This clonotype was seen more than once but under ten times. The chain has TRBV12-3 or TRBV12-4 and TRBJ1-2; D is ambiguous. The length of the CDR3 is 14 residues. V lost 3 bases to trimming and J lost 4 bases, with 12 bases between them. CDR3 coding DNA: TGTGCCAGCAGTTTTGGGCGGGTTGGCTATGGCTACACCTTC. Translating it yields CASSFGRVGYGYTF.

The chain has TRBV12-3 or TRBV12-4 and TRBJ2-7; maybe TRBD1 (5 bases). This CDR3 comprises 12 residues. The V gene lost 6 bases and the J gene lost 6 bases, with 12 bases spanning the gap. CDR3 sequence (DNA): TGTGCCAGCAGCAAAAAGGGGATCGAGCAGTACTTC. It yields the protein CASSKKGIEQYF.